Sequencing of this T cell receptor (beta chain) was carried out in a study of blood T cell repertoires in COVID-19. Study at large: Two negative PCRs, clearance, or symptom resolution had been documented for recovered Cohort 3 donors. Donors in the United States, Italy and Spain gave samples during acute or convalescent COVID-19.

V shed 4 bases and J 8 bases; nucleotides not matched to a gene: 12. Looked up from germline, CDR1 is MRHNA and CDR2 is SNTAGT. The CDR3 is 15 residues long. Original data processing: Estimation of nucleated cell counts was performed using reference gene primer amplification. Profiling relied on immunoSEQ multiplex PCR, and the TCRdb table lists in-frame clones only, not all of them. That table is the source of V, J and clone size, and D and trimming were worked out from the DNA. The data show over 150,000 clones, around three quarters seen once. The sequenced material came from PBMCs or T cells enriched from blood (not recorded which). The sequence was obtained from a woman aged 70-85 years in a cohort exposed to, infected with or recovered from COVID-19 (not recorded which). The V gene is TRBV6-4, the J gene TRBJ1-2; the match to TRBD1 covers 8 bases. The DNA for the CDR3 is TGTGCCAGCAGTGTAAACCGGGACAGGTTGGGAGGCTACACCTTC. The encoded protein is CASSVNRDRLGGYTF.